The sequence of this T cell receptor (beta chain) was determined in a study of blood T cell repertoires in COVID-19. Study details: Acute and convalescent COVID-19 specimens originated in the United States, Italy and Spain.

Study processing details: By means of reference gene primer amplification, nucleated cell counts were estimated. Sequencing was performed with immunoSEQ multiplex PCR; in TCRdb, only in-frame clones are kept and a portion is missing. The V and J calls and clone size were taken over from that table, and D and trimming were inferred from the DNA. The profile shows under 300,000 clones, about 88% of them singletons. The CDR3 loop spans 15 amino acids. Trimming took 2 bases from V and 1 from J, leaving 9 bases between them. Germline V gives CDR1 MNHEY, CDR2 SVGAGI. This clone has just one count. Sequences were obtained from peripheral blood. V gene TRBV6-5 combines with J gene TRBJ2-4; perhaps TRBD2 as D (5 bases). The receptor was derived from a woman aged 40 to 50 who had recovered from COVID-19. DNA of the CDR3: TGTGCCAGCAGTTACCGGGGAGCCGCCAAAAACATTCAGTACTTC. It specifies CASSYRGAAKNIQYF.